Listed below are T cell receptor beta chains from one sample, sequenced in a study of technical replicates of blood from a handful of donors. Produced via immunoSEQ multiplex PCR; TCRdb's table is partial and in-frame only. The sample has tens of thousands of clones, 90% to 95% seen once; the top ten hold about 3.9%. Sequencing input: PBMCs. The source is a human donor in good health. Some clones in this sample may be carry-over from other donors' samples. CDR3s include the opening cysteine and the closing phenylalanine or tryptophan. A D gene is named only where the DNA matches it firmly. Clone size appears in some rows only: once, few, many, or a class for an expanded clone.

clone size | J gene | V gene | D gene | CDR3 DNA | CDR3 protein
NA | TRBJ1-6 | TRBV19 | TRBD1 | TGTGCCAGTAGCGATAGACAGGGCCTTCGTAATTCACCCCTCCACTTT | CASSDRQGLRNSPLHF
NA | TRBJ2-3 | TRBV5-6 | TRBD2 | TGTGCCAGCAGCTCCGGACTAGCGGGGACCCGGGGAGGCACAGATACGCAGTATTTT | CASSSGLAGTRGGTDTQYF
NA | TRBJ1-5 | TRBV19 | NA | TGTGCCAGTAAGATCGAACAGGCGAGCAATCAGCCCCAGCATTTT | CASKIEQASNQPQHF
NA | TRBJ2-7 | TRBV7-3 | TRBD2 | TGTGCCAGCAGTTATCCAGCGGGATTAAGGTACGAGCAGTACTTC | CASSYPAGLRYEQYF
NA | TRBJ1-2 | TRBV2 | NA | TGTGCCAGCAGCGGCGGCAGTGAATCCTATGGCTACACCTTC | CASSGGSESYGYTF
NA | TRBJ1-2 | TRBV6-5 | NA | TGTGCCAGCAGTTATAGGGGGGGCTACACCTTC | CASSYRGGYTF
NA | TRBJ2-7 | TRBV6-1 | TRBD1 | TGTGCCAGCAGAGAACCTCGACAGGGGAACCTCTTCTACGAGCAGTACTTC | CASREPRQGNLFYEQYF
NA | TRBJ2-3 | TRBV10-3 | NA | TGTGCCGCCGGCCTGGAGGGAGATACGCAGTATTTT | CAAGLEGDTQYF
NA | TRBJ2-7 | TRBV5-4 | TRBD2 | TGTGCCAGCAGCCACGGGGGGGGGCCCGGAGCCTACGAGCAGTACTTC | CASSHGGGPGAYEQYF
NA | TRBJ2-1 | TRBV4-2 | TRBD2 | TGTGCCAGCAGCCATGAAGCGGGAGCCTCGGTCGATGAGCAGTTCTTC | CASSHEAGASVDEQFF
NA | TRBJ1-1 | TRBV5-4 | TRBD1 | TGTGCCAGCAGTGGGACAGGGCGGGAGTGGAACACTGAAGCTTTCTTT | CASSGTGREWNTEAFF
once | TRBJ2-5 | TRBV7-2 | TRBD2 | TGTGCCAGCAGACCTTCCGGGACTAGCGAAGGGACCCAGTACTTC | CASRPSGTSEGTQYF
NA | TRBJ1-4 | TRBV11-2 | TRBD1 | TGTGCCAGCAGCTTAGGGAGCAGGGGGCTTCCGGGAAAACTGTTTTTT | CASSLGSRGLPGKLFF
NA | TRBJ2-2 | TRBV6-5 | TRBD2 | TGTGCCAGCCGGGGGAGCGGGAGGAACACCGGGGAGCTGTTTTTT | CASRGSGRNTGELFF
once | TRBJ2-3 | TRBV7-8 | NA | TGTGCCAGCAGCTTACGGGACTTGAGCTCCACAGATACGCAGTATTTT | CASSLRDLSSTDTQYF
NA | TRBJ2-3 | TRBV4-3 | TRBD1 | TGCGCCAGCAGCCAAGGGACAGGGTGGGAGGATACGCAGTATTTT | CASSQGTGWEDTQYF
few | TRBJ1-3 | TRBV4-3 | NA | TGCGCCAGCAGCCAAGAGGTCAGCTCTGGAAACACCATATATTTT | CASSQEVSSGNTIYF
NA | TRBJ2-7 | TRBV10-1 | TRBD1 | TGCGCCAGCAGTTGGGGACAGGGTCGCCACGAGCAGTACTTC | CASSWGQGRHEQYF
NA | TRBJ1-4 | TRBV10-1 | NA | TGCGCCAGCAGTGAGGGGGCCTTTGCAACTAATGAAAAACTGTTTTTT | CASSEGAFATNEKLFF
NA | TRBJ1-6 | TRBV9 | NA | TGTGCCAGCAGCGGCCGTGACAGTAATTCACCCCTCCACTTT | CASSGRDSNSPLHF
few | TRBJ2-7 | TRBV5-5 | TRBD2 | TGTGCCAGCAGCGGGACTAGCGTCTCCGAGCAGTACTTC | CASSGTSVSEQYF
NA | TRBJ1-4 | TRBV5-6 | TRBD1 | TGTGCCAGCAGCTTGGGGACAGGAGCTAATGAAAAACTGTTTTTT | CASSLGTGANEKLFF
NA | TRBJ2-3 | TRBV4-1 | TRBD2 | TGCGCCAGCAGCCAACTAGCGGGAGGCACAGATACGCAGTATTTT | CASSQLAGGTDTQYF
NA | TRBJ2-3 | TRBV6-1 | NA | TGTGCCAGCAGGGACAGAGTCACAGATACGCAGTATTTT | CASRDRVTDTQYF
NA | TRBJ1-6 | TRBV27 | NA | TGTGCCAGCATCACATTGGGGGGTGGCTATAATTCACCCCTCCACTTT | CASITLGGGYNSPLHF
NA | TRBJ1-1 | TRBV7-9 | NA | TGTGCCAGCAGCACCCTCTATGGCACTGAAGCTTTCTTT | CASSTLYGTEAFF
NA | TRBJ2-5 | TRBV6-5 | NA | TGTGCCAGCGCGGAGGGGCGACAAGAGACCCAGTACTTC | CASAEGRQETQYF
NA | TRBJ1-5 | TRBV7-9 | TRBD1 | TGTGCCAGCAGCAATACAGGGGGGAGTCAGCCCCAGCATTTT | CASSNTGGSQPQHF
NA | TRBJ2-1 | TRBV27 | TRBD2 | TGTGCCAGCAGTTCCCGGACTAGCGGCGGTAATGAGCAGTTCTTC | CASSSRTSGGNEQFF
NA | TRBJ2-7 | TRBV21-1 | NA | TGTGCCAGCAGCAAAGTAAACTACCCATCCACCCACGAGCAGTACTTC | CASSKVNYPSTHEQYF
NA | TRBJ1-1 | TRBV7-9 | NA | TGTGCCAGCAGCTTAGTTATTTCGGGGGGAGATGAAGCTTTCTTT | CASSLVISGGDEAFF
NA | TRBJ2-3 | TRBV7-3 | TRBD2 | TGTGCCAGCAGCTTAGATAGCGGGGGAGATACGCAGTATTTT | CASSLDSGGDTQYF
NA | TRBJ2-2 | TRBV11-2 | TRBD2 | TGTGCCAGCAGCCGGACTAGCGGGAACACCGGGGAGCTGTTTTTT | CASSRTSGNTGELFF
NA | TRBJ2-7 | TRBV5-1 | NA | TGCGCCAGCAGCAGTGGAGAGTGGACCTACGAGCAGTACTTC | CASSSGEWTYEQYF
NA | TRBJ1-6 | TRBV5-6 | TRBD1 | TGTGCCAGCAGACCGGGACAGGGGATGTATTCACCCCTCCACTTT | CASRPGQGMYSPLHF
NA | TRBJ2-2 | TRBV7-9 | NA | TGTGCCAGCAGCTTGCTAGAGGGCGGGGAGCTGTTTTTT | CASSLLEGGELFF
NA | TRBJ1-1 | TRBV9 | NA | TGTGCCAGCAGCGTTGGAGGTGTGGACACTGAAGCTTTCTTT | CASSVGGVDTEAFF